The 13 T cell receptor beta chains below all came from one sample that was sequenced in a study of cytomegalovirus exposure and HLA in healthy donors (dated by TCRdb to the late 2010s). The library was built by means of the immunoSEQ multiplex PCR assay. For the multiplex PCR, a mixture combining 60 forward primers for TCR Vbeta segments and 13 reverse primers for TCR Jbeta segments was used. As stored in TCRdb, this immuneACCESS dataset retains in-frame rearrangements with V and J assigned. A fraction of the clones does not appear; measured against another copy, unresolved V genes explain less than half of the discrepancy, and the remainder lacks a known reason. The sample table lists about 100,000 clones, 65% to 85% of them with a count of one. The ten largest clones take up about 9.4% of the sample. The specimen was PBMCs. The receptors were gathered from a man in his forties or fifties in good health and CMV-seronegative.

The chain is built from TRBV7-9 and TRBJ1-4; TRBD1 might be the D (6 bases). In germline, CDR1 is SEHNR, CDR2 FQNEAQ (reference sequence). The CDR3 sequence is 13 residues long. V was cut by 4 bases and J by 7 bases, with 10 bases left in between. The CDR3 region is CASSYREGEKLFF. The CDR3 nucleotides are TGTGCCAGCAGCTACAGGGAGGGTGAAAAACTGTTTTTT.

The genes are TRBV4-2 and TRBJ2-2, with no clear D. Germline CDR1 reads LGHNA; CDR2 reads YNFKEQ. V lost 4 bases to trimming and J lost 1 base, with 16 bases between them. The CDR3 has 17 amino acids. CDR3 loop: CASSPLGVEMNTGELFF. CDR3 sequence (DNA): TGTGCCAGCAGCCCCCTCGGAGTAGAGATGAACACCGGGGAGCTGTTTTTT.

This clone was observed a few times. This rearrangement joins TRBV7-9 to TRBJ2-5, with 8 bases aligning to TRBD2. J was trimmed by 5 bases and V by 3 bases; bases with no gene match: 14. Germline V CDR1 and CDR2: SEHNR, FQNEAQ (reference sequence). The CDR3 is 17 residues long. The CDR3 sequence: CASSFAGRAGGMETQYF. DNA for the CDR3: TGTGCCAGCAGCTTCGCAGGCCGGGCGGGAGGAATGGAGACCCAGTACTTC.

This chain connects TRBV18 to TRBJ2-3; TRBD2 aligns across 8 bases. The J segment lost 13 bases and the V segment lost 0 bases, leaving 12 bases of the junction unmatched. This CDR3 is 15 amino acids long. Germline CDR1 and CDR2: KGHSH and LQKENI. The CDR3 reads CASSPPGAGGPPKYF. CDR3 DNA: TGTGCCAGCTCACCACCGGGGGCGGGGGGCCCTCCAAAGTATTTT.

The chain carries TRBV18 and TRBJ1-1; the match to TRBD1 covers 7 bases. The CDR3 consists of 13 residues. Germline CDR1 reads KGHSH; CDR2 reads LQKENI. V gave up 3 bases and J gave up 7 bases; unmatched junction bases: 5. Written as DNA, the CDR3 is TGTGCCAGCTCACCTGGAGGGACAGTTGAAGCTTTCTTT. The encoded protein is CASSPGGTVEAFF. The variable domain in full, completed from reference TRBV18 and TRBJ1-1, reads NAGVMQNPRHLVRRRGQEARLRCSPMKGHSHVYWYRQLPEEGLKFMVYLQKENIIDESGMPKERFSAEFPKEGPSILRIQQVVRGDSAAYFCASSPGGTVEAFFGQGTRLTVV.

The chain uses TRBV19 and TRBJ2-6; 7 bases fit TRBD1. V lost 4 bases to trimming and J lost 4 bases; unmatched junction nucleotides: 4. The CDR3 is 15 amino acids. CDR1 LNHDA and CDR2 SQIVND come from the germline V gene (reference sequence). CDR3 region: CASSTDRAGANVLTF. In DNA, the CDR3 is TGTGCCAGTAGTACCGACAGGGCCGGGGCCAACGTCCTGACTTTC.

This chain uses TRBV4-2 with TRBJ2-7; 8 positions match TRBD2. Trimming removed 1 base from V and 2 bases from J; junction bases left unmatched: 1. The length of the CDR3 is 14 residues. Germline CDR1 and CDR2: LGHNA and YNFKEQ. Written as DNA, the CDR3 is TGTGCCAGCAGCCAAGCGGGAGGGCCCTACGAGCAGTACTTC. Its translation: CASSQAGGPYEQYF.

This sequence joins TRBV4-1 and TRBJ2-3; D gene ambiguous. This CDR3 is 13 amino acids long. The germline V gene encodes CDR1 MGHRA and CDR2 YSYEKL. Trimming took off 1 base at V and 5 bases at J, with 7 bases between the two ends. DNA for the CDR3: TGCGCCAGCAGCCAAGGCTACGGAGATACGCAGTATTTT. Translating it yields CASSQGYGDTQYF.

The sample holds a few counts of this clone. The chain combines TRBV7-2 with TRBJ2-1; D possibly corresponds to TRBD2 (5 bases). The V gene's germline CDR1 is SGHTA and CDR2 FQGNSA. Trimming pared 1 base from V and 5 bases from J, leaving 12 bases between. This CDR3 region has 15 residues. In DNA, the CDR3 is TGTGCCAGCAGCTTAGGTAGCGCCAGAAACAATGAGCAGTTCTTC. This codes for CASSLGSARNNEQFF.

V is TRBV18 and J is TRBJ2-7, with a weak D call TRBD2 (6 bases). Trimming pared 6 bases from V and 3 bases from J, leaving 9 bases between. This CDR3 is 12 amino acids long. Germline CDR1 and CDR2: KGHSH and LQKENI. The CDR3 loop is CASSSGGYEQYF. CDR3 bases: TGTGCCAGCTCTTCCGGGGGCTACGAGCAGTACTTC. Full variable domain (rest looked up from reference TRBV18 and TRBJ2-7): NAGVMQNPRHLVRRRGQEARLRCSPMKGHSHVYWYRQLPEEGLKFMVYLQKENIIDESGMPKERFSAEFPKEGPSILRIQQVVRGDSAAYFCASSSGGYEQYFGPGTRLTVT.

The CDR3 sequence: CASSEEGSYTEAFF. In DNA form, the CDR3 reads TGTGCCAGCAGTGAGGAAGGGAGTTACACTGAAGCTTTCTTT. This chain links TRBV6-1 with TRBJ1-1; D remains ambiguous. CDR3 length: 14 amino acids. Germline loops: CDR1 MNHNS, CDR2 SASEGT. Trimming stripped 3 bases from V and 3 bases from J, with 11 bases between.

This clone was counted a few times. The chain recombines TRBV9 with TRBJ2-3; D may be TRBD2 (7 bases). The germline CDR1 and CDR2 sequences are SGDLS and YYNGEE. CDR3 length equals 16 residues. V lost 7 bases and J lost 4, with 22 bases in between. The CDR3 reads CASRRLEGGAPDTQYF. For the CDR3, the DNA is TGTGCCAGCCGCCGGCTTGAGGGGGGGGCACCAGATACGCAGTATTTT.

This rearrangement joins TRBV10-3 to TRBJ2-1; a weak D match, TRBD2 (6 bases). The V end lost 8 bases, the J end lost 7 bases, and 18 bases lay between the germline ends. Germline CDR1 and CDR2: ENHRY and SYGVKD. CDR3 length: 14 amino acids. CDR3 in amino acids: CAIGRASASNEQFF. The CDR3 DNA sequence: TGTGCCATCGGAAGGGCTAGCGCCTCAAATGAGCAGTTCTTC.